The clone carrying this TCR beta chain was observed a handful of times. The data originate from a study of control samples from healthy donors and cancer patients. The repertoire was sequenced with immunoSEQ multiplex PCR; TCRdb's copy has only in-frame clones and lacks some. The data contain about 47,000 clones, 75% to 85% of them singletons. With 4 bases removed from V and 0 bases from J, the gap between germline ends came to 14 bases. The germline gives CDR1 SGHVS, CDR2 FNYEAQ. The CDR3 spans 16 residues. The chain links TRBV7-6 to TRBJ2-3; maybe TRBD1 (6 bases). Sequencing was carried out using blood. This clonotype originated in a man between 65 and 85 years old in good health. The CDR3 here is CASSSPYRDSTDTQYF. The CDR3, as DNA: TGTGCCAGCAGCTCGCCTTACAGGGATAGCACAGATACGCAGTATTTT.